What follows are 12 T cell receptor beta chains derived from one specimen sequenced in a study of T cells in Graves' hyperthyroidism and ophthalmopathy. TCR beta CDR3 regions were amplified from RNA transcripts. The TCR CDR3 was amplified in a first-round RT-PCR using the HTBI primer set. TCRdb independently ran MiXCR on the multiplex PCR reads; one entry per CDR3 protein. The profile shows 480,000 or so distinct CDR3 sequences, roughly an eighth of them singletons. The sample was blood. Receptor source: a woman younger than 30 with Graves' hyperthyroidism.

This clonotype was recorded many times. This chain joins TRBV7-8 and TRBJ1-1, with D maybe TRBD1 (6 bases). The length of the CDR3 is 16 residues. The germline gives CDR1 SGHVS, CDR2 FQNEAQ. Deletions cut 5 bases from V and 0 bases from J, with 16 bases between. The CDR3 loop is CASSTRRTVMNTEAFF. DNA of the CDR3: TGTGCCAGCAGCACAAGAAGGACAGTCATGAACACTGAAGCTTTCTTT.

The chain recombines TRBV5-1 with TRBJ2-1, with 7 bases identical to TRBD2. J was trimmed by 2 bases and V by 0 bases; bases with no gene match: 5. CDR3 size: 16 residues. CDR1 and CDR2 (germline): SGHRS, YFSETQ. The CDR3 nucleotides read TGCGCCAGCAGCTTGGCCGGGACTACCCCCTACAATGAGCAGTTCTTC. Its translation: CASSLAGTTPYNEQFF.

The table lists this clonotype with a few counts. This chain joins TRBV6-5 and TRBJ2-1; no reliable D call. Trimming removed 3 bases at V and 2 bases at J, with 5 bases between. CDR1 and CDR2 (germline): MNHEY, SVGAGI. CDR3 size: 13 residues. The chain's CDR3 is CASSYGAYNEQFF. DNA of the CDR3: TGTGCCAGCAGTTATGGGGCCTACAATGAGCAGTTCTTC.

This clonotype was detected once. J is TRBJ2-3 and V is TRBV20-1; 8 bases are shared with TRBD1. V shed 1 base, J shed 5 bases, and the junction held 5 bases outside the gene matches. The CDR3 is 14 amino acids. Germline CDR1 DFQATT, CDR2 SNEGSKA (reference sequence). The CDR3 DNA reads TGCAGTGCTAGAGCGGACAGGGTAATAGATACGCAGTATTTT. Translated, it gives CSARADRVIDTQYF.

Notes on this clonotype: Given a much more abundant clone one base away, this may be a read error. The CDR3 reads CATSTIAGGLAGAYSEQFF. The DNA of the CDR3 is TGTGCCACCAGTACCATAGCCGGCGGACTAGCGGGAGCCTACAGTGAGCAGTTCTTC. The rearrangement uses TRBV24-1 and TRBJ2-1; the match to TRBD2 covers 13 bases. CDR1 is KGHDR and CDR2 is SFDVKD in the germline V gene. The CDR3 consists of 19 residues.

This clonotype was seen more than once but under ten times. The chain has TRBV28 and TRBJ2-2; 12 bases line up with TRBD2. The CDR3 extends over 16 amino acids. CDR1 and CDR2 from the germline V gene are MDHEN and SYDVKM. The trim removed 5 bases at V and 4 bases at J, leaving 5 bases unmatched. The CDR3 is CASSPSGRGSTGELFF. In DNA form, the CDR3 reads TGTGCCAGCAGTCCTAGCGGGAGGGGTAGCACCGGGGAGCTGTTTTTT. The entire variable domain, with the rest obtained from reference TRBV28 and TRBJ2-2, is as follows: DVKVTQSSRYLVKRTGEKVFLECVQDMDHENMFWYRQDPGLGLRLIYFSYDVKMKEKGDIPEGYSVSREKKERFSLILESASTNQTSMYLCASSPSGRGSTGELFFGEGSRLTVL.

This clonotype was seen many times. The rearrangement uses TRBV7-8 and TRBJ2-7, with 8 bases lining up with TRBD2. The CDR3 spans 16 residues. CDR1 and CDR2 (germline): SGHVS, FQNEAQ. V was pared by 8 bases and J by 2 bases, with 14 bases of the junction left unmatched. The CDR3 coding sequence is TGTGCCAGCTCCACCTTCGAGGGTAGCGGGACCTACGAGCAGTACGTC. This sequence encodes CASSTFEGSGTYEQYV.

The CDR3 sequence: CASSFRLAASTDTQYF. The CDR3 region has the DNA TGTGCCAGCAGCTTCAGACTAGCGGCTAGCACAGATACGCAGTATTTT. The genes are TRBV13 and TRBJ2-3; 9 bases are a match to TRBD2. This CDR3 contains 16 residues. J lost 0 bases, V lost 3 bases, and 4 bases had no gene match. Germline lookup yields CDR1 PRHDT and CDR2 FYEKMQ (reference sequence).

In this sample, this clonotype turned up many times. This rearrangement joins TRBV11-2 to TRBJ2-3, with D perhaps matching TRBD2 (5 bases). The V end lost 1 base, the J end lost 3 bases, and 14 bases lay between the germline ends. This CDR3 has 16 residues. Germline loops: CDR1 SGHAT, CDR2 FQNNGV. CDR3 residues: CASSLGRLAGTDTQYF. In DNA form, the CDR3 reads TGTGCCAGCAGCTTAGGACGGCTAGCTGGGACAGATACGCAGTATTTT.

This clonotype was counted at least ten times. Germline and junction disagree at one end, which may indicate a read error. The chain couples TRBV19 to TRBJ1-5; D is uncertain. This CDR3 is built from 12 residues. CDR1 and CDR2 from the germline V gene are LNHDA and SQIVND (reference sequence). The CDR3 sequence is CASSILNQPQHF. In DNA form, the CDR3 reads TGTGCCAGCAGTATATTGAATCAGCCCCAGCATTTT. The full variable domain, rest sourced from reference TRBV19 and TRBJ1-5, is DGGITQSPKYLFRKEGQNVTLSCEQNLNHDAMYWYRQDPGQGLRLIYYSQIVNDFQKGDIAEGYSVSREKKESFPLTVTSAQKNPTAFYLCASSILNQPQHFGDGTRLSIL.

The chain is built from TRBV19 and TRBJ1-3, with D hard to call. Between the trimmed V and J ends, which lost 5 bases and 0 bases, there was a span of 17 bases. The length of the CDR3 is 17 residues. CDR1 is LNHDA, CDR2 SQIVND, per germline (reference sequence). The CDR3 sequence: CASSRAASGISGNTIYF. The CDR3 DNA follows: TGTGCCAGTAGTCGCGCTGCGTCGGGGATCTCTGGAAACACCATATATTTT.

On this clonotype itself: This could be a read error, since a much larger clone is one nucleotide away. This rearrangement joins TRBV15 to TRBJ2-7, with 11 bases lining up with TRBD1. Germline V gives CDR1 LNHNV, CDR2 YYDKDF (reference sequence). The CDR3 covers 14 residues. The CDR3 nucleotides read TGTCCCACCAGCAGGGGACAGGGGGAGTACGAGCAGTACTTC. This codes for CPTSRGQGEYEQYF.